This T cell receptor beta chain was documented in a study of lymphopenia after photon versus proton radiotherapy. The study, taken as a whole, reports: Oligoclonal CD8+ Temra expansion after nadir drove photon patients' diversity drop. Better survival with proton therapy was suggested as possible, not demonstrated.

Regarding this clone: Its specificity is not known.

Method: immunoSEQ multiplex PCR; TCRdb's copy keeps in-frame clones and lacks some. The data hold more than 70,000 clones, with around 80% observed a single time. CDR1 ENHRY and CDR2 SYGVKD come from the germline V gene. CDR3 size: 13 residues. Trimming pared 3 bases from V and 6 bases from J, leaving 8 bases between. The input for sequencing was peripheral blood, taken from a patient treated with proton-based radiotherapy. This receptor was identified in a man aged 60-69 years with pancreatic cancer. J is TRBJ1-4 and V is TRBV10-3; D is unclear. The CDR3 region is CAISEKADEKLFF. CDR3 DNA: TGTGCCATCAGTGAAAAGGCGGATGAAAAACTGTTTTTT.